Shown below are 29 T cell receptor beta chains from a single sample sequenced in a study of blood T cells in healthy people across ages. The use of a sample-barcoded 5' primer and a J-beta primer mix characterized a second PCR of about 7 to 12 cycles. TCRdb redid the calling of the 5' RACE reads with MiXCR, one entry per CDR3 protein. The table shows under 2,000,000 distinct CDR3 sequences, with roughly 49% occurring only once. The sample consisted of blood. The receptors shown here come from a woman aged 40 to 50 in good health.

CDR3 nucleotide sequence: TGCGCCAGCAGCCCAGGGACAGGGGATAATGAAAAACTGTTTTTT. This sequence encodes CASSPGTGDNEKLFF. V gene TRBV5-1 combines with J gene TRBJ1-4; TRBD1 matches at 10 bases. The CDR3 spans 15 residues. Germline V gives CDR1 SGHRS, CDR2 YFSETQ. V shed 4 bases, J shed 4 bases, and the junction held 4 bases outside the gene matches.

Ten or more counts support this clonotype. The chain combines TRBV6-5 with TRBJ2-3; D remains unclear. Trimming shortened V by 6 bases and J by 3 bases, and 10 bases separated the two germline ends. Germline V gives CDR1 MNHEY, CDR2 SVGAGI. The CDR3 runs 13 residues. The CDR3 DNA follows: TGTGCCAGCAGGGCCCCTGTAACAGATACGCAGTATTTT. Its protein product is CASRAPVTDTQYF.

The V gene is TRBV20-1, the J gene TRBJ1-1, with 7 bases matching TRBD1. V lost 6 bases, J lost 5 bases, and 9 bases stayed unmatched. From germline, CDR1 is DFQATT and CDR2 SNEGSKA (reference sequence). This CDR3 region has 13 residues. CDR3 loop: CSAPRTGRTEAFF. For the CDR3, the DNA is TGCAGTGCGCCTCGGACAGGAAGGACTGAAGCTTTCTTT.

This clonotype appeared a few times. This chain links TRBV20-1 with TRBJ1-2; D is unclear. CDR1 is DFQATT and CDR2 is SNEGSKA in the germline V gene (reference sequence). V lost 8 bases and J 6 bases, leaving 13 bases between the germline ends. This CDR3 spans 11 amino acids. In DNA, the CDR3 is TGCAGTAGGAGGTACGGACATGGCTACACCTTC. Its protein product is CSRRYGHGYTF.

The chain couples TRBV24-1 to TRBJ2-1; D is uncertain. From germline, CDR1 is KGHDR and CDR2 SFDVKD. The V gene lost 7 bases and the J gene lost 9 bases, with 18 bases spanning the gap. The CDR3 runs to 14 residues. CDR3 nucleotide sequence: TGTGCCACCAGGAGAACGGGTAGTGTGGGTGAGCAGTTCTTC. It is translated as CATRRTGSVGEQFF.

The CDR3 region is CASTASPGSYNEQFF. In nucleotides, the CDR3 is TGTGCCAGCACGGCGTCGCCCGGCTCCTACAATGAGCAGTTCTTC. The rearrangement joins TRBV12-3 or TRBV12-4 to TRBJ2-1; D not certain. The CDR3 loop spans 15 amino acids. V shed 7 bases and J shed 0 bases, with 13 bases lying between them.

The CDR3 is CASTKTGLRGETQYF. The DNA of the CDR3 is TGTGCCAGCACCAAGACAGGGCTGAGGGGAGAGACCCAGTACTTC. The genes are TRBV3-1 and TRBJ2-7; 7 bases match TRBD1. The J call may not be correct, given that the DNA end is closer to TRBJ2-5. Germline loops: CDR1 LGHDT, CDR2 YNNKEL (reference sequence). CDR3 size: 15 residues.

The gene calls are TRBV10-3 and TRBJ1-1, with D unresolved. V was cut by 10 bases and J by 0 bases, with 9 bases left in between. This CDR3 region has 12 residues. Germline loops: CDR1 ENHRY, CDR2 SYGVKD. Here the CDR3 reads CATGYLNTEAFF. Here the CDR3 DNA reads TGTGCCACCGGCTATTTGAACACTGAAGCTTTCTTT.

This clonotype was detected many times. This chain joins TRBV10-3 and TRBJ2-5; D is unclear. Germline assignment: CDR1 ENHRY and CDR2 SYGVKD. V lost 5 bases to trimming and J lost 5 bases, with 6 bases between them. The CDR3 runs 11 residues. The DNA for the CDR3 is TGTGCCATCAGTACCCTTGAGACCCAGTACTTC. Protein product: CAISTLETQYF.

The CDR3 nucleotides are TGTGCCACCAGTGGAGGCCTTACAGGGGGCCATGAGCAGTACTTC. Protein: CATSGGLTGGHEQYF. J is TRBJ2-7 and V is TRBV24-1, with 9 bases lining up with TRBD1. Germline trimming cut 5 bases from V and 7 bases from J; bases unmatched to any gene: 11. Germline CDR1 reads KGHDR; CDR2 reads SFDVKD. The CDR3 runs to 15 residues.

This clonotype was detected once. The chain joins TRBV5-1 to TRBJ1-1; D gene unclear. V was pared by 4 bases and J by 10 bases, with 14 bases between. This CDR3 has 12 amino acids. Looked up from germline, CDR1 is SGHRS and CDR2 is YFSETQ. Written as DNA, the CDR3 is TGCGCCAGCAGCCAGGAGGGTGATCGAGCTTTCTTT. It translates to CASSQEGDRAFF.

DNA of the CDR3: TGTGCCAGCAGACACTGGACAGGGGCCCCTGGGGCCAACGTCCTGACTTTC. Encoded protein: CASRHWTGAPGANVLTF. The V gene is TRBV27, the J gene TRBJ2-6, with 9 positions matching TRBD1. The CDR3 runs 17 residues. In germline, CDR1 is MNHEY, CDR2 SMNVEV (reference sequence). The junction had 8 bases not matched to a gene; V was cut back by 6 bases and J by 2 bases.

V and J are TRBV7-9 and TRBJ2-1; 11 nucleotides match TRBD1. Per the germline V gene, CDR1 is SEHNR and CDR2 is FQNEAQ (reference sequence). This CDR3 has 15 amino acids. J lost 8 bases, V lost 2 bases, and 5 bases had no gene match. The CDR3 reads CASSLRTGGFDEQFF. The CDR3 coding sequence is TGTGCCAGCAGCTTAAGGACAGGGGGCTTCGATGAGCAGTTCTTC.

The chain is built from TRBV28 and TRBJ1-1, with TRBD1 as a possible D gene (5 bases). Germline V gives CDR1 MDHEN, CDR2 SYDVKM. V lost 3 bases and J 2 bases, leaving 16 bases between the germline ends. The CDR3 covers 16 residues. In DNA, the CDR3 is TGTGCCAGCAGTTTTTTTATGGCAGGGAAAAACACTGAAGCTTTCTTT. Translated, it gives CASSFFMAGKNTEAFF.

The chain carries TRBV4-3 and TRBJ2-4, with D perhaps matching TRBD2 (6 bases). The DNA end is a closer match to TRBJ2-7, so the J assignment may be wrong. Germline CDR1 is LGHNA and CDR2 is YSLEER. The CDR3 runs to 15 residues. The chain's CDR3 is CASSQDYRLVYEQYF. The CDR3, as DNA: TGCGCCAGCAGCCAAGATTATAGACTAGTCTACGAGCAGTACTTC.

The chain combines TRBV9 with TRBJ2-4, with D possibly TRBD2 on 5 matching bases. This CDR3 is 16 amino acids long. Germline V lookup: CDR1 SGDLS, CDR2 YYNGEE. Trimming removed 0 bases from V and 1 base from J, with 11 bases in between. CDR3 DNA: TGTGCCAGCAGCGTAGGGGGTGGCGGGGCCAAAAACATTCAGTACTTC. It specifies CASSVGGGGAKNIQYF.

Here the CDR3 reads CASSQGTGDEQFF. CDR3 sequence (DNA): TGTGCCAGCAGCCAGGGTACGGGGGATGAGCAGTTCTTC. The chain is built from TRBV4-2 and TRBJ2-1; tentative D call: TRBD2 (6 bases). Trimming left V 3 bases short and J 8 bases short, with 11 bases between. This CDR3 spans 13 amino acids. The germline CDR1 and CDR2 sequences are LGHNA and YNFKEQ.

The genes are TRBV20-1 and TRBJ1-3; tentatively, D is TRBD1 (5 bases). From germline, CDR1 is DFQATT and CDR2 SNEGSKA (reference sequence). The CDR3 has 15 residues. V was cut by 2 bases and J by 4 bases, with 15 bases left in between. The CDR3 DNA reads as TGCAGTGCTAGAAAGGGGACGATTTCCGGAAACACCATATATTTT. It is translated as CSARKGTISGNTIYF.

The CDR3 protein is CASSLGAQGQWNTEAFF. CDR3 nucleotides: TGTGCCAGCAGTTTAGGGGCACAGGGACAATGGAACACTGAAGCTTTCTTT. The rearrangement links TRBV6-5 to TRBJ1-1; tentative D call: TRBD1 (6 bases). Germline CDR1 MNHEY, CDR2 SVGAGI. This CDR3 is 17 amino acids long. Trimming stripped 4 bases from V and 1 base from J, with 19 bases between.

The chain has TRBV29-1 and TRBJ1-4, with D possibly TRBD1 on 5 matching bases. Germline lookup yields CDR1 SQVTM and CDR2 ANQGSEA. The V and J ends lost 7 bases and 7 bases respectively, with 25 bases between them. This CDR3 has 16 amino acids. This CDR3 reads CSASTGTALGGEKLFF. As DNA, the CDR3 is TGCAGCGCCTCGACCGGGACCGCTCTCGGGGGTGAAAAACTGTTTTTT.

The chain carries TRBV7-8 and TRBJ1-5, with TRBD1 identical over 9 bases. J lost 4 bases, V lost 2 bases, and 3 bases had no gene match. The CDR3 sequence is 15 residues long. In germline, CDR1 is SGHVS, CDR2 FQNEAQ. CDR3 loop: CASSLTGGINQPQHF. CDR3 in DNA: TGTGCCAGCAGCTTAACAGGGGGCATTAATCAGCCCCAGCATTTT. Variable domain in full (rest from reference TRBV7-8 and TRBJ1-5): GAGVSQSPRYKVAKRGQDVALRCDPISGHVSLFWYQQALGQGPEFLTYFQNEAQLDKSGLPSDRFFAERPEGSVSTLKIQRTQQEDSAVYLCASSLTGGINQPQHFGDGTRLSIL.

This CDR3 is CASSKEGYEKLFF. Here the CDR3 DNA reads TGTGCCAGCAGCAAGGAGGGATACGAAAAACTGTTTTTT. The J gene is TRBJ1-4, the V gene TRBV7-9; D is ambiguous. V lost 5 bases, J lost 8 bases, and 12 bases lay in between. Germline CDR1 is SEHNR and CDR2 is FQNEAQ (reference sequence). This CDR3 comprises 13 residues.

The chain couples TRBV27 to TRBJ2-6, with 10 positions matching TRBD2. CDR1 is MNHEY and CDR2 is SMNVEV in the germline V gene (reference sequence). The CDR3 runs to 16 residues. Trimming took 3 bases from V and 9 from J; bases not matched to a gene: 8. CDR3 bases: TGTGCCAGCAGTTTCTACCCGGGACTAGCGAACAACGTCCTGACTTTC. Residues: CASSFYPGLANNVLTF.

This clonotype was counted a few times. CDR3 amino acids: CSARTRDEFNYGYTF. CDR3 sequence (DNA): TGCAGTGCTAGAACCCGGGACGAATTTAACTATGGCTACACCTTC. This chain links TRBV20-1 with TRBJ1-2, with D possibly TRBD1 on 5 matching bases. The CDR3 sequence is 15 residues long. V was pared by 2 bases and J by 1 base, with 14 bases between. Germline CDR1 and CDR2: DFQATT and SNEGSKA (reference sequence).

V usage is TRBV13 and J usage is TRBJ2-3; 8 nucleotides match TRBD2. Trimming cost V 5 bases and J 4 bases; bases outside gene matches: 14. In germline, CDR1 is PRHDT, CDR2 FYEKMQ (reference sequence). The CDR3 consists of 17 residues. The CDR3 coding sequence is TGTGCCAGCAGCACCTTGCGGGGGGAAGGGCCCGCAGATACGCAGTATTTT. Translating gives CASSTLRGEGPADTQYF.

The rearrangement uses TRBV19 and TRBJ1-5; D uncertain. Trimming took 6 bases from V and 9 from J, leaving 15 bases between them. CDR1 is LNHDA, CDR2 SQIVND, per germline (reference sequence). CDR3 length equals 13 residues. DNA for the CDR3: TGTGCCAGTAGGGCGGGAGGATCGATGCCCCAGCATTTT. Translated, it gives CASRAGGSMPQHF. Supplemented by reference TRBV19 and TRBJ1-5, the full variable domain reads DGGITQSPKYLFRKEGQNVTLSCEQNLNHDAMYWYRQDPGQGLRLIYYSQIVNDFQKGDIAEGYSVSREKKESFPLTVTSAQKNPTAFYLCASRAGGSMPQHFGDGTRLSIL.

The V gene is TRBV4-1, the J gene TRBJ2-3; D remains ambiguous. The germline V and J ends were trimmed by 0 bases and 3 bases, with 7 bases remaining between them. This CDR3 has 14 amino acids. CDR1 MGHRA and CDR2 YSYEKL come from the germline V gene. The CDR3 sequence: CASSQEVTTDTQYF. CDR3 nucleotide sequence: TGCGCCAGCAGCCAAGAGGTTACTACAGATACGCAGTATTTT.

The chain recombines TRBV7-2 with TRBJ2-2, with TRBD2 matching 13 bases. This CDR3 region has 19 residues. J gave up 0 bases and V 1 base, and 5 bases lay outside the gene matches. Looked up from germline, CDR1 is SGHTA and CDR2 is FQGNSA. This chain's CDR3 is CASSLVIGLAGANTGELFF. The CDR3 bases are TGTGCCAGCAGCTTAGTTATTGGACTAGCGGGGGCGAACACCGGGGAGCTGTTTTTT. The full variable domain, with the rest looked up from reference TRBV7-2 and TRBJ2-2, is GAGVSQSPSNKVTEKGKDVELRCDPISGHTALYWYRQSLGQGLEFLIYFQGNSAPDKSGLPSDRFSAERTGGSVSTLTIQRTQQEDSAVYLCASSLVIGLAGANTGELFFGEGSRLTVL.

The rearrangement uses TRBV6-5 and TRBJ2-3, with D maybe TRBD1 (6 bases). Trimming shortened V by 2 bases and J by 0 bases, and 18 bases separated the two germline ends. Germline V gene data show CDR1 as MNHEY and CDR2 as SVGAGI. The CDR3 is 18 residues long. Here the CDR3 reads CASSYAYTGQGSTDTQYF. The CDR3 nucleotides are TGTGCCAGCAGTTACGCCTACACGGGGCAGGGGAGCACAGATACGCAGTATTTT.